Described below is a single TCR beta chain sequence and its context. Other DNA sequences in this sample translate to the same CDR3. The germline V and J ends were trimmed by 2 bases and 10 bases, with 6 bases remaining between them. The CDR3 covers 11 residues. TCRdb keeps only in-frame clones here, not all; method: immunoSEQ multiplex PCR. The sample carries some 210,000 clones, 91% recorded once. The data originate from a study of control samples from healthy donors and cancer patients. The TCR was taken from a man aged 30-40 years in good health. The rearrangement uses TRBV12-3 or TRBV12-4 and TRBJ2-4, with D possibly TRBD1 on 5 matching bases. Sequenced sample: blood. CDR3 sequence reads: CASSLQGIQYF. CDR3 in DNA: TGTGCCAGCAGTTTACAGGGAATTCAGTACTTC.